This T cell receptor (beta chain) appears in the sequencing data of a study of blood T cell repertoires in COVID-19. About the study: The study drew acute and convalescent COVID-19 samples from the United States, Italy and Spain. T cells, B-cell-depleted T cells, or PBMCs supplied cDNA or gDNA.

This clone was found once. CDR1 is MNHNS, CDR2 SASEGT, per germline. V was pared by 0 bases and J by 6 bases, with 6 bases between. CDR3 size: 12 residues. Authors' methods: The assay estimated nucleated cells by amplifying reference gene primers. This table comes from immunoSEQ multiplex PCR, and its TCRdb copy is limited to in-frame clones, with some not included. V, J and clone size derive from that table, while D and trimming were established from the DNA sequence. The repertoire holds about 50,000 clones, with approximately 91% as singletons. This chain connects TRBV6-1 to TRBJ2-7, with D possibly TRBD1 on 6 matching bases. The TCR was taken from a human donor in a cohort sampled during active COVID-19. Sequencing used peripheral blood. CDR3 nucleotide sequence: TGTGCCAGCAGTGAAGCGGGGGCCGAGCAGTACTTC. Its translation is CASSEAGAEQYF.